The present entry profiles one T cell receptor beta chain with its context. Its antigen remains unidentified. The data were obtained in a study of cytomegalovirus exposure and HLA in healthy donors. Notes on the study in general: CMV antigen specificity was confirmed in vitro for a few CMV-associated chains. Most TCR sequences were rare, but some public TCRs occurred in many donors. Listed as cytomegalovirus-associated were 164 TCR beta chains.

TCRdb's table, derived via immunoSEQ multiplex PCR, lists solely in-frame clones and lacks some. This sample has roughly 190,000 clones, with 86% found just once. CDR1 SGHTA and CDR2 FQGNSA come from the germline V gene. This CDR3 comprises 16 residues. V dropped 5 bases and J dropped 0 bases, with 14 bases sitting between them. The donors formed part of the 120-subject validation cohort, distinct from the roughly 620-subject first cohort. Sequencing used PBMCs. This clonotype was sampled from a man younger than 45 in good health and CMV-seropositive. This chain joins TRBV7-2 and TRBJ1-5; D uncertain. The CDR3 here is CASSPASRYSNQPQHF. CDR3 in DNA: TGTGCCAGCAGCCCCGCTTCGCGGTATAGCAATCAGCCCCAGCATTTT.